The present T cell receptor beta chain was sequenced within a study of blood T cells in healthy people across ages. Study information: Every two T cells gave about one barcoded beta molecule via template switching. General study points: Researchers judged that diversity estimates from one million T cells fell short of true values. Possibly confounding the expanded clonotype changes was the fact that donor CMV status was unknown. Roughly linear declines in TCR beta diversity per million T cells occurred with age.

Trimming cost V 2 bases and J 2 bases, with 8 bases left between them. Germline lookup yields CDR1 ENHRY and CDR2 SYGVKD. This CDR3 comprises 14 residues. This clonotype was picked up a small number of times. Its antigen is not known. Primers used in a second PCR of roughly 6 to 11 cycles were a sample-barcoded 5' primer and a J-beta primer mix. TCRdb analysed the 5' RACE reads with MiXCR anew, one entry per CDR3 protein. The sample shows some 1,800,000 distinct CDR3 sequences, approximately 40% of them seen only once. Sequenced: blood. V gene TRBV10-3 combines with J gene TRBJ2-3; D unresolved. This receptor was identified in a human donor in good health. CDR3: CAISEGRNTDTQYF. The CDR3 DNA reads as TGTGCCATCAGTGAGGGGCGCAACACAGATACGCAGTATTTT.